The rows below give T cell receptor beta chains drawn from one sample of a study of shared clonotypes between healthy human individuals. TCRdb keeps only in-frame clones here, not all; method: immunoSEQ multiplex PCR. The sample holds about 2.4 million clones, around 94% seen once. The sequenced sample consisted of naive CD4+ T cells sorted from blood. Every receptor here comes from a man younger than 35 in good health. The CDR3 runs from the conserved cysteine through the conserved F or W. A D gene is named only where the DNA matches it firmly. Clone size appears in some rows only: once, few, many, or a class for an expanded clone.

J: TRBJ2-3
size: .
V: TRBV5-6
D: TRBD1
DNA: TGTGCCAGCAGCTTAACTCTGGGACAGATCACAGATACGCAGTATTTT
CDR3: CASSLTLGQITDTQYF

J: TRBJ2-3
size: .
V: TRBV28
D: .
DNA: TGTGCCGGCATGGACAGCACAGATACGCAGTATTTT
CDR3: CAGMDSTDTQYF

J: TRBJ2-2
size: .
V: TRBV5-4
D: TRBD2
DNA: TGTGCCAGCAGCTTGGCCGGGACTAGGGGTTTTCACACCGGGGAGCTGTTTTTT
CDR3: CASSLAGTRGFHTGELFF

J: TRBJ2-1
size: .
V: TRBV7-3
D: TRBD2
DNA: TGTGCCAGCAGCTTACCGGGACTAGCGGGAAATGAGCAGTTCTTC
CDR3: CASSLPGLAGNEQFF

J: TRBJ2-1
size: .
V: TRBV4-2
D: .
DNA: TGTGCCAGCAGCCAAGAAATGGTGGGACGCAGCCCTCATGAGCAGTTCTTC
CDR3: CASSQEMVGRSPHEQFF

J: TRBJ2-6
size: .
V: TRBV27
D: TRBD2
DNA: TGTGCCAGCAGTCGGGCGGGGGGCACCGGGGCCAACGTCCTGACTTTC
CDR3: CASSRAGGTGANVLTF

J: TRBJ2-1
size: .
V: TRBV2
D: .
DNA: TGTGCCAGCAGTGACGGGGGGCGAATAAAGGAGCAGTTCTTC
CDR3: CASSDGGRIKEQFF

J: TRBJ2-1
size: .
V: TRBV30
D: TRBD2
DNA: TGTGCCTGGAGTGATCAAGGGAGGGCCCAGTTCTTC
CDR3: CAWSDQGRAQFF

J: TRBJ1-3
size: .
V: TRBV7-9
D: .
DNA: TGTGCCAGCAGCTTATTGGGGTCTGGAAACACCATATATTTT
CDR3: CASSLLGSGNTIYF

J: TRBJ2-3
size: .
V: TRBV19
D: TRBD1
DNA: TGTGCCAGTAGTATCTTCGTCTCCGGGACAGGGTCGGATACGCAGTATTTT
CDR3: CASSIFVSGTGSDTQYF

J: TRBJ2-7
size: .
V: TRBV5-6
D: TRBD1
DNA: TGTGCCAGCAGCTTGGTTGGCCCAGGGGGCGAGCAGTACTTC
CDR3: CASSLVGPGGEQYF

J: TRBJ2-7
size: .
V: TRBV6-1
D: .
DNA: TGTGCCAGCAGTGAAGAGGGCAGGTTGGGGGAGCAGTACTTC
CDR3: CASSEEGRLGEQYF

J: TRBJ2-6
size: once
V: TRBV18
D: .
DNA: TGTGCCAGCTCACCACAGGACAACGTCCTGACTTTC
CDR3: CASSPQDNVLTF

J: TRBJ2-2
size: .
V: TRBV10-3
D: .
DNA: TGTGCCATCAGTGGCGGACAGTCTGGGGAGCTGTTTTTT
CDR3: CAISGGQSGELFF

J: TRBJ1-2
size: few
V: TRBV5-1
D: .
DNA: TGCGCCAGCAGCTCTCAGGGGTATGGCTACACCTTC
CDR3: CASSSQGYGYTF

J: TRBJ2-3
size: .
V: TRBV6-6
D: TRBD2
DNA: TGTGCCAGCAGACCCGGGGGGGCAGATACGCAGTATTTT
CDR3: CASRPGGADTQYF

J: TRBJ2-2
size: once
V: TRBV7-6
D: .
DNA: TGTGCCAGCAGGGGACCTATTACTACCGGGGAGCTGTTTTTT
CDR3: CASRGPITTGELFF

J: TRBJ2-3
size: .
V: TRBV5-1
D: TRBD1
DNA: TGCGCCAGCAGCTTGATGGGACAGGGGGCAGATACGCAGTATTTT
CDR3: CASSLMGQGADTQYF

J: TRBJ2-1
size: .
V: TRBV6-1
D: .
DNA: TGTGCCAGCAGTCAGGGAAACAATGAGCAGTTCTTC
CDR3: CASSQGNNEQFF

J: TRBJ1-5
size: .
V: TRBV9
D: .
DNA: TGTGCCAGCAGCGTGGGGATGCATCAGCCCCAGCATTTT
CDR3: CASSVGMHQPQHF

J: TRBJ1-3
size: once
V: TRBV19
D: .
DNA: TGTGCCAGTAGTATTGTTCCCTCGGGAAACACCATATATTTT
CDR3: CASSIVPSGNTIYF

J: TRBJ1-1
size: .
V: TRBV6-4
D: .
DNA: TGTGCCAGCAGTGACTCGGCAGTCAACCCCCCCACTGAAGCTTTCTTT
CDR3: CASSDSAVNPPTEAFF

J: TRBJ2-2
size: .
V: TRBV7-6
D: .
DNA: TGTGCCAGCAGCTTAGTAGGGGATCTCGGGGAGCTGTTTTTT
CDR3: CASSLVGDLGELFF

J: TRBJ1-5
size: .
V: TRBV6-6
D: .
DNA: TGTGCCAGCAGCTGGCTAAATCAGCCCCAGCATTTT
CDR3: CASSWLNQPQHF

J: TRBJ1-4
size: .
V: TRBV6-4
D: .
DNA: TGTGCCAGCAGTAAATGGGGGTCGGGGGTCTCTAATGAAAAACTGTTTTTT
CDR3: CASSKWGSGVSNEKLFF

J: TRBJ2-5
size: .
V: TRBV11-2
D: .
DNA: TGTGCCAGCAGCCCGGGGACCAAAGGGTCCCGGGAGACCCAGTACTTC
CDR3: CASSPGTKGSRETQYF

J: TRBJ2-7
size: .
V: TRBV27
D: .
DNA: TGTGCCAGCAGTTTAATGGGTTTGGGGTCCTACGAGCAGTACTTC
CDR3: CASSLMGLGSYEQYF

J: TRBJ1-2
size: .
V: TRBV30
D: .
DNA: TGTGCCTGGATGCGGGACGGAACTAACTATGGCTACACCTTC
CDR3: CAWMRDGTNYGYTF

J: TRBJ2-3
size: .
V: TRBV27
D: TRBD2
DNA: TGTGCCAGCAGTTTTGGGGGGAGGGCCAGAGATACGCAGTATTTT
CDR3: CASSFGGRARDTQYF

J: TRBJ2-2
size: .
V: TRBV4-1
D: .
DNA: TGCGCCAGCAGGTCGGGGCCCGGGGAGCTGTTTTTT
CDR3: CASRSGPGELFF

J: TRBJ2-2
size: once
V: TRBV10-3
D: TRBD2
DNA: TGTGCCATCAGTCAGACTAGCGGAGCGACCGGGGAGCTGTTTTTT
CDR3: CAISQTSGATGELFF

J: TRBJ1-2
size: .
V: TRBV2
D: .
DNA: TGTGCCATCAGGCGGACGACACCAGACGACACCTTC
CDR3: CAIRRTTPDDTF

J: TRBJ2-7
size: .
V: TRBV5-5
D: .
DNA: TGTGCCAGCAGCTACCGAGGGGTGGACGAGCAGTACTTC
CDR3: CASSYRGVDEQYF

J: TRBJ1-3
size: .
V: TRBV11-2
D: .
DNA: TGTGCCAGCAGTCTTGACCGGGACTCAAGATACTCTGGAAACACCATATATTTT
CDR3: CASSLDRDSRYSGNTIYF

J: TRBJ2-7
size: .
V: TRBV7-9
D: .
DNA: TGTGCCAGCAGCTTAGAGGTCATTCCCCAGTACTTC
CDR3: CASSLEVIPQYF

J: TRBJ1-5
size: .
V: TRBV18
D: TRBD1
DNA: TGTGCCAGCTCACCGGGACAGTCCAATCAGCCCCAGCATTTT
CDR3: CASSPGQSNQPQHF

J: TRBJ2-5
size: .
V: TRBV5-1
D: .
DNA: TGCGCCAGCAGCTTGGCTAGCAGCCAAGAGACCCAGTACTTC
CDR3: CASSLASSQETQYF

J: TRBJ1-1
size: .
V: TRBV18
D: TRBD1
DNA: TGTGCCAGCTCACCAGAAACAGGGGGCTTCACTGAAGCTTTCTTT
CDR3: CASSPETGGFTEAFF

J: TRBJ2-6
size: once
V: TRBV11-2
D: .
DNA: TGTGCCAGCAGCTTAGGGACATCCCATGGGGGGGCCAACGTCCTGACTTTC
CDR3: CASSLGTSHGGANVLTF

J: TRBJ1-1
size: .
V: TRBV21-1
D: .
DNA: TGTGCCAGCAGAGTAGAAGTCGGGAACACTGAAGCTTTCTTT
CDR3: CASRVEVGNTEAFF

J: TRBJ2-5
size: .
V: TRBV7-7
D: .
DNA: TGTGCTAGCAGGGCCCTAAGCCTGTCCCAGTACTTC
CDR3: CASRALSLSQYF

J: TRBJ2-7
size: .
V: TRBV6-1
D: .
DNA: TGTGCCAGCAGTGAAGCGCGGCTGCGGGATAGGGGCTACGAGCAGTACTTC
CDR3: CASSEARLRDRGYEQYF

J: TRBJ1-5
size: few
V: TRBV19
D: .
DNA: TGTGCCAGTAGGAGGGGTTCGGGTTCCCAGCATTTT
CDR3: CASRRGSGSQHF

J: TRBJ2-2
size: .
V: TRBV18
D: .
DNA: TGTGCCAGCTGCACCCTCCGTGGGGCTAACACCGGGGAGCTGTTTTTT
CDR3: CASCTLRGANTGELFF

J: TRBJ2-7
size: .
V: TRBV21-1
D: .
DNA: TGTGCCAGCCGTTTACTAGTGGCATCCTACGAGCAGTACTTC
CDR3: CASRLLVASYEQYF

J: TRBJ2-5
size: .
V: TRBV9
D: TRBD1
DNA: TGTGCCAGCAGCTCTCACAGGGGGCTCTCCCAAGAGACCCAGTACTTC
CDR3: CASSSHRGLSQETQYF